The clone carrying this T cell receptor beta chain was counted ten times or more. Its antigen remains unidentified. This specimen comes from a study of T cells in Graves' hyperthyroidism and ophthalmopathy. Study-level points and caveats: The model's output predicted ophthalmopathy at a median of about 6.5 months prior to onset. Most expanded thyroid clonotypes above 0.001 recurred in blood.

RNA transcripts yielded amplified TCR beta CDR3 regions. RT-PCR in the first round (using the HTBI primer set) targeted the TCR CDR3. MiXCR, applied by TCRdb to the multiplex PCR reads, yields one record per CDR3 protein. The table records about 710,000 distinct CDR3 sequences, approximately 16% of them present only once. This CDR3 contains 18 residues. The V and J ends lost 3 bases and 7 bases, in that order; junction bases with no gene match: 8. Germline V gene data show CDR1 as KGHDR and CDR2 as SFDVKD. This rearrangement joins TRBV24-1 to TRBJ2-1; 16 bases line up with TRBD2. Sequencing used blood. The TCR comes from a man aged 18 to 30 with Graves' hyperthyroidism. The CDR3 DNA sequence: TGTGCCACCAGTGATCCGGGACTAGCGGGAGGGCCGAGTAATGAGCAGTTCTTC. This encodes CATSDPGLAGGPSNEQFF.